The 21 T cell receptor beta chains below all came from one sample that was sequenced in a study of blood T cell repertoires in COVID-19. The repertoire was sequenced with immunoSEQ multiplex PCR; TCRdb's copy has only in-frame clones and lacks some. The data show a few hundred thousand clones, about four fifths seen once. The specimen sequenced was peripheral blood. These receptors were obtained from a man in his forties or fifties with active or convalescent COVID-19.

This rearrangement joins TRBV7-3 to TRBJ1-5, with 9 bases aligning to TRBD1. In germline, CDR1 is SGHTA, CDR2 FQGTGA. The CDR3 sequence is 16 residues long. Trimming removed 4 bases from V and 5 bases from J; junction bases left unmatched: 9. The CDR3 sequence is CASSSIPGQGHQPQHF. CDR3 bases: TGTGCCAGCAGCTCTATCCCGGGACAGGGCCATCAGCCCCAGCATTTT.

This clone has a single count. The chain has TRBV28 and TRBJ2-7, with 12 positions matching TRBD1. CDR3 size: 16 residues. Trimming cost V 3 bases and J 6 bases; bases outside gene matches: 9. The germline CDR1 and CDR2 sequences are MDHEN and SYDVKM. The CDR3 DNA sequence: TGTGCCAGCAGTTTCTCCTCCGGGACAGGGGGCTTCGAGCAGTACTTC. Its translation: CASSFSSGTGGFEQYF.

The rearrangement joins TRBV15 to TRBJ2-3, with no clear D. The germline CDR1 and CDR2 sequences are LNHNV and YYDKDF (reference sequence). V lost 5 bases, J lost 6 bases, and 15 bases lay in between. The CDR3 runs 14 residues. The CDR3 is CATSRPQTSDTQYF. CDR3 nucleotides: TGTGCCACCAGCCGACCGCAGACATCGGATACGCAGTATTTT. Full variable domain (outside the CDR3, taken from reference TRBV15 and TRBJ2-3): DAMVIQNPRYQVTQFGKPVTLSCSQTLNHNVMYWYQQKSSQAPKLLFHYYDKDFNNEADTPDNFQSRRPNTSFCFLDIRSPGLGDTAMYLCATSRPQTSDTQYFGPGTRLTVL.

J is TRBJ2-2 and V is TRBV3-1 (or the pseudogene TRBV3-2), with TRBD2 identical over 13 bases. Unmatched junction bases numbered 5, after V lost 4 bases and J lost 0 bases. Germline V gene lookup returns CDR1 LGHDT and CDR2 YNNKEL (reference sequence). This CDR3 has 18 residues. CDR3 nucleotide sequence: TGTGCCAGCAGCCGGGGACTAGCGGGATCTCCGAACACCGGGGAGCTGTTTTTT. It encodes CASSRGLAGSPNTGELFF.

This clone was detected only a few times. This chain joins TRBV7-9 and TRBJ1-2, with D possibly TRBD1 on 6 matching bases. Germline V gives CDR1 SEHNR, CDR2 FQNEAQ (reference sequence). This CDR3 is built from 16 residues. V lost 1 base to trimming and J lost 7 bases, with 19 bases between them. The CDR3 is CASSLVGASQEFGYTF. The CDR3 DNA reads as TGTGCCAGCAGCTTAGTGGGGGCGTCCCAGGAGTTTGGCTACACCTTC.

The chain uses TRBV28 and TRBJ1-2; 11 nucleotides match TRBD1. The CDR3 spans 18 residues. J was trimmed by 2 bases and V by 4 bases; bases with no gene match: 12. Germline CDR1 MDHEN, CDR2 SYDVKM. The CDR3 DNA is TGTGCCAGCAGTTATACCGGGACAGGGGGAAGAGGGAACTATGGCTACACCTTC. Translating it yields CASSYTGTGGRGNYGYTF.

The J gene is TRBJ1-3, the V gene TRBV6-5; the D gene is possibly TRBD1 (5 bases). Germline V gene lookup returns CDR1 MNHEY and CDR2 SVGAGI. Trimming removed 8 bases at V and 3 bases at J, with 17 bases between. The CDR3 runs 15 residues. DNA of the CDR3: TGTGCCAGCGGTCGGCGGGGCGCTTTTGGAAACACCATATATTTT. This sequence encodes CASGRRGAFGNTIYF.

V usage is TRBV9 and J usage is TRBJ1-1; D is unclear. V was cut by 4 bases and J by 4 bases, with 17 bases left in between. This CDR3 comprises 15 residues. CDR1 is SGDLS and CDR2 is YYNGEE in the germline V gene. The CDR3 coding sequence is TGTGCCAGCAGCCCCCCCCCGGCCCGGGTCACTGAAGCTTTCTTT. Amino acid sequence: CASSPPPARVTEAFF.

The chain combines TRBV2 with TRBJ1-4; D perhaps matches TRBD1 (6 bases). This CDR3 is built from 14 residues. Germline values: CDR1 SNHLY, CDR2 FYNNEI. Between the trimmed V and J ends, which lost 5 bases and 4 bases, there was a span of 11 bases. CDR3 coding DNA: TGTGCCAGCAGTTCACAGGGCTTTAATGAAAAACTGTTTTTT. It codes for CASSSQGFNEKLFF.

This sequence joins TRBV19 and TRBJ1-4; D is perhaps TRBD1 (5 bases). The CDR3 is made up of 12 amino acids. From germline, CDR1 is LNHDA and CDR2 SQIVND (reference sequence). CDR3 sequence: CASTANNEKLFF. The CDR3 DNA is TGTGCTTCGACAGCGAACAATGAAAAACTGTTTTTT.

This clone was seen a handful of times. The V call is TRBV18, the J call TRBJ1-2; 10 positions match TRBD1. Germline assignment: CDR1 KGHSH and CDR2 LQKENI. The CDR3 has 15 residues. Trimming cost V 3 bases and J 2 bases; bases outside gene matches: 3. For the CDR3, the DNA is TGTGCCAGCTCACCGGGACAGGGGCCGAACTATGGCTACACCTTC. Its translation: CASSPGQGPNYGYTF.

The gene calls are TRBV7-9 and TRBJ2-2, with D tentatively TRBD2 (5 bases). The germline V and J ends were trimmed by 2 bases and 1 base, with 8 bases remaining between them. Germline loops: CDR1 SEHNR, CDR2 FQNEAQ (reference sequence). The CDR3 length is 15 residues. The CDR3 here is CASSLLSGNTGELFF. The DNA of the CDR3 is TGTGCCAGCAGCTTACTAAGCGGGAACACCGGGGAGCTGTTTTTT.

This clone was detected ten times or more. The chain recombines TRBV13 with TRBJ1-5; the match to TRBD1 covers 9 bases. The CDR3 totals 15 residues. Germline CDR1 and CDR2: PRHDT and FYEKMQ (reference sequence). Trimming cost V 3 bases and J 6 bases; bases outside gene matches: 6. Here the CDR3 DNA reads TGTGCCAGCAGCTTTGGGACAGGGACCGGTCAGCCCCAGCATTTT. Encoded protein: CASSFGTGTGQPQHF.

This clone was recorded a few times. As DNA, the CDR3 is TGTGCCAGCAGCGTACCACCCCCGGGAGGCGAAGCTTTCTTT. Translating gives CASSVPPPGGEAFF. V is TRBV9 and J is TRBJ1-1; D gene ambiguous. The CDR3 totals 14 residues. Trimming pared 1 base from V and 8 bases from J, leaving 15 bases between. Germline CDR1 reads SGDLS; CDR2 reads YYNGEE.

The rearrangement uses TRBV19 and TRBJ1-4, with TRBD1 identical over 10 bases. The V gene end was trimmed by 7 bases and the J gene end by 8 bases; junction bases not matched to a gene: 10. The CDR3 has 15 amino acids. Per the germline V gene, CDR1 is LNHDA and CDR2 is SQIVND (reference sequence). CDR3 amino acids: CASTTWDRGEEKLFF. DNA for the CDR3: TGTGCCAGTACCACGTGGGACAGGGGAGAGGAAAAACTGTTTTTT.

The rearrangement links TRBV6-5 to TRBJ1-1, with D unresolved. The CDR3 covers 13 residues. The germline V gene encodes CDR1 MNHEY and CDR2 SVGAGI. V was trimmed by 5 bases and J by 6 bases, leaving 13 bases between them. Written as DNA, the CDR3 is TGTGCCAGCAGTCCCCGACACTCCTCTGAAGCTTTCTTT. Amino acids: CASSPRHSSEAFF.

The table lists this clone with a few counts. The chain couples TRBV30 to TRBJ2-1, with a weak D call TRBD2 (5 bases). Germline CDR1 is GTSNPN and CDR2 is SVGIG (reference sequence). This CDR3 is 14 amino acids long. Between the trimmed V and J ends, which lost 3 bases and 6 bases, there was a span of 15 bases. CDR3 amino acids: CAWRRRRGGNEQFF. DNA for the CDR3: TGTGCCTGGAGGCGGCGCCGAGGAGGCAATGAGCAGTTCTTC.

The CDR3 loop reads CASSSVSTGELFF. CDR3 in DNA: TGTGCCAGCAGCTCGGTATCGACCGGGGAGCTGTTTTTT. This chain joins TRBV7-2 and TRBJ2-2; unclear D gene. This CDR3 has 13 residues. V gave up 4 bases and J gave up 5 bases, with 8 bases separating them. The germline CDR1 and CDR2 sequences are SGHTA and FQGNSA.

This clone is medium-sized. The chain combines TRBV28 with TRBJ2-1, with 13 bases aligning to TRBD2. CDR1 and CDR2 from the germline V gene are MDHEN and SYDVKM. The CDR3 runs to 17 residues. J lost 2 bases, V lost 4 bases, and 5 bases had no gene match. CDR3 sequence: CASSSTSGRAPYNEQFF. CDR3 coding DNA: TGTGCCAGCAGTTCCACTAGCGGGAGGGCCCCCTACAATGAGCAGTTCTTC.

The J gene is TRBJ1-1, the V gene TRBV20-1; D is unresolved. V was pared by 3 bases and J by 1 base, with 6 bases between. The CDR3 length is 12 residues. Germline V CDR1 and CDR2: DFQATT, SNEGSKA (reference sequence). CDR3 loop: CSASSGNTEAFF. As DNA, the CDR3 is TGCAGTGCTAGTTCGGGGAACACTGAAGCTTTCTTT.

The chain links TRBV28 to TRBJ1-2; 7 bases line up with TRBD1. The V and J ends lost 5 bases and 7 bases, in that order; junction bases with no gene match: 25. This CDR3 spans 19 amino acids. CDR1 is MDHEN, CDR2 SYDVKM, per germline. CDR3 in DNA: TGTGCCAGCAGTACCACTAGTATCGGAATAGGGACAGTTGGCTCTGGCTACACCTTC. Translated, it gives CASSTTSIGIGTVGSGYTF.